Below, 18 T cell receptor beta chains from the same sample are listed, as sequenced in a study of patients and donors after allogeneic stem cell transplantation (TCRdb year 2020). Library prep was done by RT-PCR. Sequencer: NextSeq 550. The raw public data were reprocessed by TCRdb itself: fastp quality trimming at Q25, MiXCR clonotype calling, in-frame beta chains only. CDR3 protein duplicates are merged, each entry listing the most common genes and DNA. The sample yields roughly 230,000 distinct CDR3 sequences; approximately 14% were counted once. The top ten constitute more than 9% of the sample. The sequenced sample was blood, either unsorted or a sorted T cell fraction (not recorded which). The receptors shown here come from a human donor who was either an allogeneic HSCT recipient or a stem cell or donor lymphocyte infusion donor (not recorded which). It is not recorded whose cells these are; they may come from a transplant donor.

The chain has TRBV6-5 and TRBJ2-2; D is uncertain. CDR3 length: 16 residues. Germline CDR1 reads MNHEY; CDR2 reads SVGAGI. Between the trimmed V and J ends, which lost 2 bases and 5 bases, there was a span of 15 bases. CDR3 sequence (DNA): TGTGCCAGCAGTTACCTAAGAACCACCAGAACCGGGGAGCTGTTTTTT. The encoded protein is CASSYLRTTRTGELFF.

V is TRBV12-3 or TRBV12-4 and J is TRBJ2-1, with 8 bases matching TRBD2. The J segment lost 8 bases and the V segment lost 7 bases, leaving 7 bases of the junction unmatched. CDR3 size: 13 residues. As DNA, the CDR3 is TGTGCCAGCACCGAGCGGGGGCGGGATGAGCAGTTCTTC. Its protein is CASTERGRDEQFF.

This chain links TRBV6-1 with TRBJ1-1; 8 bases agree with TRBD1. The CDR3 is 13 amino acids. With V trimmed by 6 bases and J by 4 bases, 4 bases remained unmatched. Germline values: CDR1 MNHNS, CDR2 SASEGT. The CDR3 DNA reads TGTGCCAGCAGGACAGGGGAATTCACTGAAGCTTTCTTT. It specifies CASRTGEFTEAFF.

This clonotype was counted ten times or more. V is TRBV11-2 and J is TRBJ2-3; 9 positions match TRBD2. This CDR3 is 15 amino acids long. The J segment lost 0 bases and the V segment lost 3 bases, leaving 1 base of the junction unmatched. Germline V gene data show CDR1 as SGHAT and CDR2 as FQNNGV. CDR3 in DNA: TGTGCCAGCAGCTTTAGCGGGAGCAGCACAGATACGCAGTATTTT. It is translated as CASSFSGSSTDTQYF.

The chain employs TRBV29-1 and TRBJ2-7, with 11 bases that match TRBD1. The CDR3 length is 15 residues. With 4 bases clipped from V and 0 bases from J, the junction kept 5 bases outside the gene matches. CDR1 and CDR2 (germline): SQVTM, ANQGSEA. The CDR3 sequence is CSVGTGGFSSYEQYF. The CDR3 DNA follows: TGCAGCGTTGGGACAGGGGGCTTCAGCTCCTACGAGCAGTACTTC.

This clonotype was detected ten times or more. The chain is built from TRBV7-2 and TRBJ1-6; 8 positions match TRBD1. Per the germline V gene, CDR1 is SGHTA and CDR2 is FQGNSA. The CDR3 extends over 15 amino acids. V was clipped by 5 bases and J by 6 bases; unmatched bases: 6. CDR3 loop: CASSPMTGVNSPLHF. CDR3 nucleotides: TGTGCCAGCAGCCCTATGACAGGGGTTAATTCACCCCTCCACTTT. Filled out from reference TRBV7-2 and TRBJ1-6, the complete variable domain reads GAGVSQSPSNKVTEKGKDVELRCDPISGHTALYWYRQSLGQGLEFLIYFQGNSAPDKSGLPSDRFSAERTGGSVSTLTIQRTQQEDSAVYLCASSPMTGVNSPLHFGNGTRLTVT.

This clonotype was observed a few times. V usage is TRBV5-6 and J usage is TRBJ1-1; a weak D match, TRBD1 (5 bases). The length of the CDR3 is 15 residues. Germline CDR1 is SGHDT and CDR2 is YYEEEE. Trimming took 4 bases from V and 1 from J, leaving 14 bases between them. Here the CDR3 reads CASSQLWGGNTEAFF. The DNA for the CDR3 is TGTGCCAGCAGCCAACTGTGGGGGGGGAACACTGAAGCTTTCTTT.

In this sample, this clonotype turned up a few times. V is TRBV5-6 and J is TRBJ2-2, with 10 bases fitting TRBD1. V lost 6 bases to trimming and J lost 5 bases; unmatched junction nucleotides: 7. This CDR3 is 15 amino acids long. Germline V gives CDR1 SGHDT, CDR2 YYEEEE. The CDR3 sequence: CASTPGQGDTGELFF. The CDR3 DNA reads TGTGCCAGCACCCCCGGACAGGGGGATACCGGGGAGCTGTTTTTT.

This clonotype was seen at least ten times. V gene TRBV6-1 combines with J gene TRBJ1-6; 7 positions agree with TRBD1. CDR1 is MNHNS and CDR2 is SASEGT in the germline V gene. There are 14 residues in the CDR3. Trimming at V came to 3 bases and at J to 9 bases, leaving 5 bases not matched to a gene. The CDR3 sequence: CASSDRGPGSPLHF. As DNA, the CDR3 is TGTGCCAGCAGTGATAGGGGGCCTGGTTCACCCCTCCACTTT.

The sample holds many counts of this clonotype. The chain links TRBV7-9 to TRBJ1-2; 7 bases agree with TRBD1. CDR1 SEHNR and CDR2 FQNEAQ come from the germline V gene (reference sequence). V shed 5 bases and J 0 bases; nucleotides not matched to a gene: 6. CDR3 length: 15 amino acids. In DNA form, the CDR3 reads TGTGCCAGCAGCCTACCCGGGACAGCTAACTATGGCTACACCTTC. It specifies CASSLPGTANYGYTF. Drawing the rest from reference TRBV7-9 and TRBJ1-2, the complete variable domain is DTGVSQNPRHKITKRGQNVTFRCDPISEHNRLYWYRQTLGQGPEFLTYFQNEAQLEKSRLLSDRFSAERPKGSFSTLEIQRTEQGDSAMYLCASSLPGTANYGYTFGSGTRLTVV.

The V call is TRBV10-3, the J call TRBJ1-1; D not certain. The CDR3 length is 16 residues. The V end was cut by 4 bases, the J end by 0 bases, with 15 bases between. Per the germline V gene, CDR1 is ENHRY and CDR2 is SYGVKD. The CDR3: CAISAGSVVMNTEAFF. CDR3 nucleotides: TGTGCCATCAGTGCTGGTTCGGTTGTAATGAACACTGAAGCTTTCTTT.

For the CDR3, the DNA is TGTGCCAGCAGCAGGGCTAATTCACCCCTCCACTTT. Encoded protein: CASSRANSPLHF. This chain connects TRBV2 to TRBJ1-6; D is perhaps TRBD1 (5 bases). Trimming took off 6 bases at V and 6 bases at J, with 6 bases between the two ends. CDR1 and CDR2 (germline): SNHLY, FYNNEI. The CDR3 contains 12 residues.

This clonotype has only a few counts. The chain has TRBV4-3 and TRBJ1-2; maybe TRBD1 (5 bases). Germline values: CDR1 LGHNA, CDR2 YSLEER. The CDR3 is 14 residues long. Between the trimmed V and J ends, which lost 0 bases and 8 bases, there was a span of 13 bases. The CDR3 DNA reads TGCGCCAGCAGCCAAGATGAGGGGACGGGGGGCTACACCTTC. Its protein is CASSQDEGTGGYTF.

The gene calls are TRBV2 and TRBJ1-6, with D tentatively TRBD1 (5 bases). The CDR3 is 14 amino acids. Trimming left V 5 bases short and J 3 bases short, with 8 bases between. CDR1 is SNHLY and CDR2 is FYNNEI in the germline V gene. The CDR3 sequence is CASSRQRYNSPLHF. CDR3 sequence (DNA): TGTGCCAGCAGTCGACAGCGCTATAATTCACCCCTCCACTTT.

This clonotype came up many times. This rearrangement joins TRBV12-3 or TRBV12-4 to TRBJ2-2, with 8 bases that match TRBD2. Trimming took 5 bases from V and 4 from J; bases not matched to a gene: 6. CDR3 length: 15 amino acids. CDR3 in DNA: TGTGCCAGCAGTACAGCGGGAGTTGGCACCGGGGAGCTGTTTTTT. The encoded protein is CASSTAGVGTGELFF.

In this sample, this clonotype turned up many times. V gene TRBV10-3 combines with J gene TRBJ2-7; D might be TRBD1 (6 bases). Germline CDR1 reads ENHRY; CDR2 reads SYGVKD. The V end lost 6 bases, the J end lost 3 bases, and 12 bases lay between the germline ends. The CDR3 runs to 13 residues. Written as DNA, the CDR3 is TGTGCCATCAGGGAGACAGGACTCTACGAGCAGTACTTC. Its translation: CAIRETGLYEQYF.

This clonotype was picked up many times. The chain joins TRBV5-1 to TRBJ2-5, with D possibly matching TRBD1 (5 bases). This CDR3 region has 12 residues. V gave up 3 bases and J gave up 5 bases, with 8 bases separating them. Germline loops: CDR1 SGHRS, CDR2 YFSETQ. The CDR3 is CASSWGQETQYF. CDR3 bases: TGCGCCAGCAGCTGGGGCCAGGAGACCCAGTACTTC.

This clonotype was seen many times. The chain uses TRBV6-5 and TRBJ2-1; tentatively, D is TRBD1 or TRBD2 (5 bases each). The CDR3 is made up of 14 amino acids. Germline lookup yields CDR1 MNHEY and CDR2 SVGAGI. Trimming cost V 3 bases and J 9 bases, with 15 bases left between them. CDR3 in amino acids: CASSYYGSRGEQFF. The CDR3 nucleotides read TGTGCCAGCAGTTATTACGGTTCGAGGGGTGAGCAGTTCTTC.